This is a list of T cell receptor beta chains from one sample in a study of preoperative IRX-2 immunotherapy in early breast cancer. The protocol was immunoSEQ multiplex PCR, while the TCRdb copy is restricted to in-frame clones and leaves out a portion. This sample has 25,000 to 30,000 clones, with approximately 80% found just once. The sample here was taken from a patient treated with IRX-2 immunotherapy. These receptors were taken from a human donor with breast cancer. CDR3s include the opening cysteine and the closing phenylalanine or tryptophan. The D gene is left open where the match is weak. The listing skips clone size in some rows; elsewhere it reads once, few, many or a size class.

- | TRBJ1-1 | - | TRBV6-8 | CASSSPGATEAFF | TGTGCCAGCAGTTCCCCAGGGGCCACTGAAGCTTTCTTT
- | TRBJ2-7 | - | TRBV4-1 | CASSQDLLTEQYF | TGCGCCAGCAGCCAGGACCTTCTGACCGAGCAGTACTTC
- | TRBJ1-6 | - | TRBV11-3 | CASSPGVLRGNSPLHF | TGTGCCAGCAGCCCGGGGGTCCTGAGGGGTAATTCACCCCTCCACTTT
- | TRBJ2-3 | TRBD1 | TRBV6-8 | CATGDRVDTQYF | TGTGCCACCGGGGACAGGGTCGATACGCAGTATTTT
- | TRBJ1-5 | - | TRBV30 | CAWSKEGGNQPQHF | TGTGCCTGGAGTAAAGAGGGTGGCAATCAGCCCCAGCATTTT
- | TRBJ2-1 | - | TRBV11-3 | CASSSRPDYNEQFF | TGTGCCAGCAGCTCCCGACCGGACTACAATGAGCAGTTCTTC
- | TRBJ2-6 | TRBD2 | TRBV6-8 | CASRTERGTLSGANVLTF | TGTGCCAGCAGAACAGAGCGGGGAACTCTCTCTGGGGCCAACGTCCTGACTTTC
- | TRBJ1-4 | - | TRBV5-1 | CASSPTGATNEKLFF | TGCGCCAGCAGCCCAACGGGTGCAACTAATGAAAAACTGTTTTTT
- | TRBJ2-5 | - | TRBV7-1 | CASSPTGLRTETQYF | TGTGCCAGCAGCCCCACCGGGTTAAGAACGGAGACCCAGTACTTC
- | TRBJ1-3 | - | TRBV11-3 | CASSPLKGSGNTIYF | TGTGCCAGCAGCCCACTTAAGGGCTCTGGAAACACCATATATTTT
- | TRBJ2-3 | - | TRBV15 | CATSNPTDTDTQYF | TGTGCCACCAGCAATCCGACTGACACAGATACGCAGTATTTT
- | TRBJ2-4 | TRBD1 | TRBV29-1 | CSAQTGVDKNIQYF | TGCAGCGCCCAGACAGGGGTGGACAAAAACATTCAGTACTTC
- | TRBJ1-2 | TRBD1 | TRBV23-1 | CASSPTGAALYGYTF | TGCGCCAGCAGTCCTACAGGGGCCGCACTCTATGGCTACACCTTC
- | TRBJ2-1 | TRBD2 | TRBV10-3 | CAISESIAAGGNNEQFF | TGTGCCATCAGTGAGTCGATAGCGGCGGGGGGGAACAATGAGCAGTTCTTC
- | TRBJ1-1 | - | TRBV29-1 | CSVFSGARTEAFF | TGCAGCGTTTTCTCGGGGGCCAGGACTGAAGCTTTCTTT
- | TRBJ1-2 | TRBD1 | TRBV5-1 | CASSLGQGMDGYTF | TGCGCCAGCAGCTTGGGACAGGGTATGGACGGCTACACCTTC
once | TRBJ1-5 | - | TRBV22-1 | CASRSTGGEVQPQHF | TGTGCCAGCAGGAGTACAGGGGGCGAGGTTCAGCCCCAGCATTTT
- | TRBJ1-4 | - | TRBV7-8 | CASSLIGQPGEKLFF | TGTGCCAGCAGCTTAATAGGTCAGCCTGGTGAAAAACTGTTTTTT
- | TRBJ1-1 | - | TRBV6-8 | CASSYSGFGNTEAFF | TGTGCCAGCAGTTACTCGGGGTTCGGGAACACTGAAGCTTTCTTT
few | TRBJ2-3 | - | TRBV6-8 | CASSSRDAVDTQYF | TGTGCCAGCAGTAGCCGGGACGCAGTTGATACGCAGTATTTT
- | TRBJ2-7 | - | TRBV18 | CASSPGQKNSYEQYF | TGTGCCAGCTCGCCTGGACAGAAAAACTCCTACGAGCAGTACTTC
- | TRBJ1-1 | TRBD1 | TRBV6-8 | CASSGQGANTEAFF | TGTGCCAGCAGTGGTCAGGGGGCGAACACTGAAGCTTTCTTT
- | TRBJ2-1 | TRBD2 | TRBV11-3 | CASSSDSSTGLAGSNEQFF | TGTGCCAGCAGCTCGGACAGCTCGACAGGACTAGCGGGATCCAATGAGCAGTTCTTC
few | TRBJ1-2 | - | TRBV6-8 | CAITDGMYGYTF | TGTGCCATTACGGACGGAATGTATGGCTACACCTTC
- | TRBJ2-1 | TRBD2 | TRBV5-1 | CASSSGTSGYNEQFF | TGCGCCAGCAGCTCCGGGACTAGCGGTTACAATGAGCAGTTCTTC
- | TRBJ1-4 | TRBD1 | TRBV19 | CASNRDSLNEKLFF | TGTGCCAGTAATCGGGACAGCCTTAATGAAAAACTGTTTTTT
- | TRBJ2-5 | - | TRBV11-3 | CASSSHAGGQETQYF | TGTGCCAGCAGCTCCCATGCCGGAGGGCAAGAGACCCAGTACTTC
- | TRBJ2-1 | TRBD2 | TRBV29-1 | CSVEKAGGPEGEQFF | TGCAGCGTTGAAAAAGCGGGAGGGCCGGAGGGTGAGCAGTTCTTC
- | TRBJ2-4 | - | TRBV6-8 | CASSHLQGVKNIQYF | TGTGCCAGCAGCCACCTACAGGGTGTCAAAAACATTCAGTACTTC
- | TRBJ2-7 | - | TRBV15 | CATRASSGAGVSYEQYF | TGTGCCACCAGAGCGTCCTCCGGGGCGGGCGTCTCCTACGAGCAGTACTTC
once | TRBJ2-6 | - | TRBV7-2 | CASSLMVSPSGANVLTF | TGTGCCAGCAGCTTAATGGTCAGCCCTTCTGGGGCCAACGTCCTGACTTTC
- | TRBJ2-5 | TRBD2 | TRBV11-3 | CASTKMASGAGETQYF | TGTGCCAGCACAAAAATGGCTAGCGGGGCGGGGGAGACCCAGTACTTC
- | TRBJ2-5 | - | TRBV7-7 | CASSSFFGTGETQYF | TGTGCCAGCAGCAGCTTTTTTGGGACGGGGGAGACCCAGTACTTC
- | TRBJ2-3 | - | TRBV11-3 | CASSLLSGVTTDTQYF | TGTGCCAGCAGCTTGTTGTCCGGGGTAACCACAGATACGCAGTATTTT
- | TRBJ1-1 | TRBD1 | TRBV11-3 | CASSRRLGGGGNTEAFF | TGTGCCAGCAGTCGTAGGTTAGGGGGCGGAGGGAACACTGAAGCTTTCTTT
- | TRBJ1-5 | TRBD1 | TRBV19 | CASSHRTGGSYSNQPQHF | TGTGCCAGTAGCCATAGGACAGGCGGATCTTATAGCAATCAGCCCCAGCATTTT
- | TRBJ1-4 | - | TRBV30 | CACTRGADEKLFF | TGTGCCTGTACAAGAGGGGCCGATGAAAAACTGTTTTTT
- | TRBJ2-2 | - | TRBV6-8 | CANSPGAHFTGELFF | TGTGCCAACTCACCGGGGGCGCATTTCACCGGGGAGCTGTTTTTT
- | TRBJ2-1 | - | TRBV28 | CASSGLVPSPQDRFF | TGTGCCAGCAGTGGACTGGTCCCATCCCCTCAAGACAGGTTCTTC
- | TRBJ1-1 | - | TRBV28 | CASSLMFSDAAYTEAFF | TGTGCCAGCAGTTTGATGTTCTCGGACGCTGCCTACACTGAAGCTTTCTTT
- | TRBJ1-5 | TRBD1 | TRBV28 | CASRIFGTGTNQPQHF | TGTGCCAGCAGGATTTTTGGGACAGGTACTAATCAGCCCCAGCATTTT